This T cell receptor (beta chain) was sequenced in a study of cytomegalovirus exposure and HLA in healthy donors. The PCR employed 60 Vbeta primers together with 13 Jbeta primers. Profiled with immunoSEQ multiplex PCR; TCRdb holds only in-frame clones, not every one. The data hold 140,000 to 150,000 clones, with roughly two thirds observed a single time. As concerns this clone: Antigen: not known.

Regarding the study as a whole: Reports showed the classifier diagnosing cytomegalovirus status with high specificity and sensitivity. Segments of the TCR beta V type were, in most cases, productive about 87% or about 30% of the time in an earlier analysis.

Sequencing was performed on PBMCs. The clonotype originates from a male donor in good health and CMV-seronegative.

CDR3 amino acids: CASSPRGGGMGNSPLHF. For the CDR3, the DNA is TGTGCCAGCAGCCCCCGAGGGGGGGGGATGGGGAATTCACCCCTCCACTTT. V and J are TRBV9 and TRBJ1-6, with D maybe TRBD1 (6 bases). Trimming removed 4 bases from V and 7 bases from J, with 21 bases in between. The germline CDR1 and CDR2 sequences are SGDLS and YYNGEE. The length of the CDR3 is 17 residues.